This T cell receptor (beta chain) was captured by sequencing in a study of T cell responses to AZD1222 COVID-19 vaccine. Study-wide context: Pooling of second doses given at about 4 or about 12 weeks was done. The study's findings and limits: Repertoire sampling occurred only after the peak T cell response. A reported finding is that nearly half of spike-specific TCRs target unmutated variant regions. Recipients of AZD1222 seropositive at baseline numbered only 5 or 6.

Concerning this clone itself: Its specificity is unknown.

V shed 4 bases and J 8 bases; nucleotides not matched to a gene: 5. The germline V gene has CDR1 SQVTM and CDR2 ANQGSEA. This CDR3 has 12 amino acids. The data were produced by immunoSEQ multiplex PCR, yet TCRdb's version contains in-frame clones alone and is incomplete. The sample consists of approximately 110,000 clones, around 88% of them appearing once. The chain combines TRBV29-1 with TRBJ2-1; 7 positions agree with TRBD1. This specimen was peripheral blood, taken on day 0 of AZD1222 vaccination. The TCR sequence derives from an adult in good health. The CDR3 DNA reads TGCAGCGTTGTCGTTACAGGGGATGAGCAGTTCTTC. Protein sequence: CSVVVTGDEQFF.